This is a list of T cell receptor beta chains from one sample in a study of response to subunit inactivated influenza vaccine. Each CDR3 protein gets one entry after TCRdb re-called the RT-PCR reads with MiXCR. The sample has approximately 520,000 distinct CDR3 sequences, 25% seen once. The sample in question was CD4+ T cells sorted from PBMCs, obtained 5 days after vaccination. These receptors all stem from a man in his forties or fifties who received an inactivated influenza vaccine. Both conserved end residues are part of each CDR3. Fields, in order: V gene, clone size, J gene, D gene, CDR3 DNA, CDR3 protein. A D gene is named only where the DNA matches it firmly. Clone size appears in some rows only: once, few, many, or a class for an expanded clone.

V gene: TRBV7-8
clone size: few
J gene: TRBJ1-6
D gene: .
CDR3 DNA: TGTGCCAGCAGCTTAGCAGGGGTAGATAATTCACCCCTCCACTTT
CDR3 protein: CASSLAGVDNSPLHF

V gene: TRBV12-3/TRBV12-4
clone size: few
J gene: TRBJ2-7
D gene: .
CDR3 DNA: TGTGCCAGCAGTTTAGCCCCCGTGCCCTACGAGCAGTACTTC
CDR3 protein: CASSLAPVPYEQYF

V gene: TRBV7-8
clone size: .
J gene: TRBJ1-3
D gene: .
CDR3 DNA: TGTGCCAGCAGCCAGCGCTTTGGAAACACCATATATTTT
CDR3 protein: CASSQRFGNTIYF

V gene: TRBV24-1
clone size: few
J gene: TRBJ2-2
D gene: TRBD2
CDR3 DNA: TGTGCCACCAGTGACCCCCTCGGGGGGTGGGTCGGGGAGCTGTTTTTT
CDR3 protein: CATSDPLGGWVGELFF

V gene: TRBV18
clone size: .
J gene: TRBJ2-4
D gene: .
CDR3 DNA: TGTGCCAGCTCACCACTAGTAGGTTACGAAAACATTCAGTACTTC
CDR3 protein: CASSPLVGYENIQYF

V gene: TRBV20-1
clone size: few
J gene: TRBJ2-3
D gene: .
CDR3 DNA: TGCAGTGCTAGAGTCTCCGGGGGCACAGATACGCAGTATTTT
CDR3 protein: CSARVSGGTDTQYF

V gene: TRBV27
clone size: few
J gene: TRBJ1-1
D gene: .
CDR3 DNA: TGTGCCAGCAGTTTATCGCCGCTTAGGAGGGGGTTGCGCATGAACACTGAAGCTTTCTTT
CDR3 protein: CASSLSPLRRGLRMNTEAFF

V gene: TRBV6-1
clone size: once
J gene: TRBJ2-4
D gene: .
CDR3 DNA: TGTGCCAGCAGTCCCCGCCCAGGGTTCCCACCCGAAGCCAAAAACATTCAGTACTTC
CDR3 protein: CASSPRPGFPPEAKNIQYF

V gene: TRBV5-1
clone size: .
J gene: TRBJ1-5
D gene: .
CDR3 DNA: TGCGCCAGCAGCTTGGATTCCGATCAGCCCCAGCATTTT
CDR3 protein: CASSLDSDQPQHF

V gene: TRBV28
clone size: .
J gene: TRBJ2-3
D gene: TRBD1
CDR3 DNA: TGTGCCAGCGCCGACGTTAGGGGGCGGACAGATACGCAGTATTTT
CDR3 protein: CASADVRGRTDTQYF

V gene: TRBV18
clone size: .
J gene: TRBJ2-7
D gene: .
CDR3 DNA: TGTGCCAGCTCACCTCGGGGCTCCTCCGGGAACGAGCAGTACTTC
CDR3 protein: CASSPRGSSGNEQYF

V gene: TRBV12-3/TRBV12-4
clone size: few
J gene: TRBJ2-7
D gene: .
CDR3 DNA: TGTGCCAGCAGCCTGGCCGGGACAGAGACTCCGGGACTTGATTTC
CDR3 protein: CASSLAGTETPGLDF

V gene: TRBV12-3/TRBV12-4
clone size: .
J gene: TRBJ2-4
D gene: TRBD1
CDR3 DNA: TGTGCCAGCACCAACCGGACAGGAATTAAAAACATTCAGTACTTC
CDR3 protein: CASTNRTGIKNIQYF

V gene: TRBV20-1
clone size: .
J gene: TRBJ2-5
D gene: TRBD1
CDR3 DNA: TGCAGTGCTAGCACCGGGACAGGGAAAGAGACCCAGTACTTC
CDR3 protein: CSASTGTGKETQYF

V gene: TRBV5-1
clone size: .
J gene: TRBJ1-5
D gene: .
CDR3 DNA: TGCGCCAGCAGCTTGGGATCAGGGGAGAGTCAGCCCCAGCATTTT
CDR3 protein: CASSLGSGESQPQHF

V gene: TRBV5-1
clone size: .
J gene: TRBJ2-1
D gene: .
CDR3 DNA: TGCGCCAGCAGCCCCAGGACGTATACCTACAATGAGCAGTTCTTC
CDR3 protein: CASSPRTYTYNEQFF

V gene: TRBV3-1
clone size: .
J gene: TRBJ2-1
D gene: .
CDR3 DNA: TGTGCCAGCAGCCAAGTCGTCCGGAGCTCCTACAATGAGCAGTTCTTC
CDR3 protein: CASSQVVRSSYNEQFF

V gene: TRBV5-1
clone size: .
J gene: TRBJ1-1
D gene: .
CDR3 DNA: TGCGCCAGCAGCTTGATTGGCGGTGAAGCTTTCTTT
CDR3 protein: CASSLIGGEAFF

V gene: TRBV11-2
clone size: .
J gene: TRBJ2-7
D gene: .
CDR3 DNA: TGTGCCAGCAGCCTGCCTGGGGTCTCCTACGAGCAGTACTTC
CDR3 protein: CASSLPGVSYEQYF

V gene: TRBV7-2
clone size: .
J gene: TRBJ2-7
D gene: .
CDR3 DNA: TGTGCCAGCAGCTCTACAGGTTTTTCTACCTACGAGCAGTACTTC
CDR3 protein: CASSSTGFSTYEQYF

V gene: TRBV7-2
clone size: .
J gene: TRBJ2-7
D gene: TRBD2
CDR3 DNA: TGTGCCAGCAGCTTACGTGGGAGGGCCGGCGAGCAGTACTTC
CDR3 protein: CASSLRGRAGEQYF

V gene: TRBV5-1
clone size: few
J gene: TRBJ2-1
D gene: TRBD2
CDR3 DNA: TGCGCCAGCAGCTCCGGACTAGCGGGGCCCTATGAGCAGTTCTTC
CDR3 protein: CASSSGLAGPYEQFF

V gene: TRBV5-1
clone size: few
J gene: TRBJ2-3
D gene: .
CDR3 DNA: TGCGCCAGCAGCTTGGTCAGGGGACGGGATACGCAGTATTTT
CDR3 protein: CASSLVRGRDTQYF

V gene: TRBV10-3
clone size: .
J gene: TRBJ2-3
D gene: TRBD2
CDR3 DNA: TGTGCCATCAGTGGAGCCCTTGGACTAGCGGGGGGCCTCACAGATACGCAGTATTTT
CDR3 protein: CAISGALGLAGGLTDTQYF

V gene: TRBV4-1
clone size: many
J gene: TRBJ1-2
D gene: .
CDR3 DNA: TGCGCCAGCAGCCAAGGCCCCAACGCCCGACTTTATGGCTACACCTTC
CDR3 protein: CASSQGPNARLYGYTF

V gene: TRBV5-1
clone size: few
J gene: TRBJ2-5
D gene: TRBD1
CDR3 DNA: TGCGCCAGCAGCTCCTGGACAGGGGAGACCCAGTACTTC
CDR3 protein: CASSSWTGETQYF

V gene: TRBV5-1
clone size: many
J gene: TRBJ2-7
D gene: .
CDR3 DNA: TGCGCCAGCAGCTTGGGACACTCCTACGAGCAGTACTTC
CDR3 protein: CASSLGHSYEQYF

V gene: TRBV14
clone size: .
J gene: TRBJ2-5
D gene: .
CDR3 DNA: TGTGCCAGCAGCGGTCCGGGATTTTGGGAGACCCAGTACTTC
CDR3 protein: CASSGPGFWETQYF

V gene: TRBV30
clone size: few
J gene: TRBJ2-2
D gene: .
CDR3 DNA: TGTGCCTGGAGTGTACTCGGGAGTACGCCGAACACCGGGGAGCTGTTTTTT
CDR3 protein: CAWSVLGSTPNTGELFF

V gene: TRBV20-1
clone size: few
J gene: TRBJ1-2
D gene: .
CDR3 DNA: TGCAGTGCTAGGCCGGTTGGGGGACGTGGCGGCTACACCTTC
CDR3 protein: CSARPVGGRGGYTF

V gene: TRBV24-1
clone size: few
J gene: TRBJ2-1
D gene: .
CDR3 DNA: TGTGCCACACAAGCCGGGGGGCTCGTTGGAAATGAGCAGTTCTTC
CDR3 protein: CATQAGGLVGNEQFF

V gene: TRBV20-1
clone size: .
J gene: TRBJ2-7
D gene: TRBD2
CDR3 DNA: TGCAGTGCTACCCCTAGCGGGAGGGCCTCCTACGAGCAGTACTTC
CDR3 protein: CSATPSGRASYEQYF

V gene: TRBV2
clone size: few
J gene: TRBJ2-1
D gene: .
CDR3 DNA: TGTGCCAGCCAAGGCGTGGATGAGCAGTTCTTC
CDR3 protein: CASQGVDEQFF

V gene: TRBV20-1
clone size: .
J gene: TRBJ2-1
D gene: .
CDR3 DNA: TGCAGTGCTAGCGAGGGGGGAAGGAATGAGCAGTTCTTC
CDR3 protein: CSASEGGRNEQFF

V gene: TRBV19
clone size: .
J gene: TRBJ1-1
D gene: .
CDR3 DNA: TGTGCCAGTAGTATAGATGAGGGGCCGAACACTGAAGCTTTCTTT
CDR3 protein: CASSIDEGPNTEAFF

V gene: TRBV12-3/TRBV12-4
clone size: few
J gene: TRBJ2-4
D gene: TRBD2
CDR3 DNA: TGTGCCAGCAGCTCCCGCGGGAGGCCGGCCAAAAACATTCAGTACTTC
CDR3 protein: CASSSRGRPAKNIQYF

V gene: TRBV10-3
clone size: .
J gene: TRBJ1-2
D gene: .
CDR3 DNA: TGTGCCATCAGCCCTCTCCCGGGTAGCTATGGCTACACCTTC
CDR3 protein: CAISPLPGSYGYTF

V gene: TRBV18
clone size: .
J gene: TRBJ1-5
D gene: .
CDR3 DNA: TGTGCCAGCTCACCACTTGGGGGGACGGCTCAGCCCCAGCATTTT
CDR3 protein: CASSPLGGTAQPQHF

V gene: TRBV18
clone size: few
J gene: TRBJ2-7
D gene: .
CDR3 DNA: TGTGCCAGCTCACCACCTGGGTCGGGTGGCTTCTACGAGCAGTACTTC
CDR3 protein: CASSPPGSGGFYEQYF

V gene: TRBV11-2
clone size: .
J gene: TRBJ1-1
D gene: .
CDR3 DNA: TGTGCCAGCAGCTTAGGGAACTTGGCCACTGAAGCTTTCTTT
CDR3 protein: CASSLGNLATEAFF

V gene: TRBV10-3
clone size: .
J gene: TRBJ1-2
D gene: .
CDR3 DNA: TGTGCCATCAGTGCGTCGACAGACTATGGCTACACCTTC
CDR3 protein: CAISASTDYGYTF

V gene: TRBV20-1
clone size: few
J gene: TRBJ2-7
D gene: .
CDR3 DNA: TGCAGTGCAACCAATCCGGGACATTCCTACGAGCAGTACTTC
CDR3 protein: CSATNPGHSYEQYF

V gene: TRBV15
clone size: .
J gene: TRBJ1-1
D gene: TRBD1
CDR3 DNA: TGTGCCACCAGCAGAGGGGTATGGGACAGGGGAATGAACACTGAAGCTTTCTTT
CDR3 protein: CATSRGVWDRGMNTEAFF

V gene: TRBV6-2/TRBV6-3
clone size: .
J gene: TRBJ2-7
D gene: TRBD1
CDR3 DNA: TGTGCCAGCAGTTACTCGGGACAGGGGCACCCCTACGAGCAGTACTTC
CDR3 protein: CASSYSGQGHPYEQYF

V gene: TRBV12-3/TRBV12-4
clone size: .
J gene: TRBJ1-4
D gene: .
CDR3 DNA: TGTGCCAGCAGTCTTAGGACAGTTAATGAAAAACTGTTTTTT
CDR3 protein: CASSLRTVNEKLFF

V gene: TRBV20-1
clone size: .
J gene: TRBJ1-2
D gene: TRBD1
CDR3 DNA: TGCAGTGCTCATACCGGGACAGGGGCGAACTATGGCTACACCTTC
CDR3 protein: CSAHTGTGANYGYTF

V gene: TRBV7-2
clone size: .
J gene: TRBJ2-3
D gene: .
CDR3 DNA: TGTGCCAGCAGCATAGGGGCATGGCCAGTAGATACGCAGTATTTT
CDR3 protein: CASSIGAWPVDTQYF

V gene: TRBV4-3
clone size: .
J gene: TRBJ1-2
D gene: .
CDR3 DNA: TGCGCCAGCAGCCGCCTTCAGACTACCTATGGCTACACCTTC
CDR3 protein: CASSRLQTTYGYTF